This entry lists 19 T cell receptor beta chains sequenced from one sample in a study of identical twins. From the 5' RACE reads, TCRdb called clonotypes with MiXCR, one entry per CDR3 protein. The sample lists about 730,000 distinct CDR3 sequences, roughly 20% occurring once. This sample was shared with a second study, whose subject was T cells expressing NK-cell markers.

Sequencing input: PBMCs. The receptor source for this set is a woman aged 18-29 years in good health.

This clonotype was seen many times. This rearrangement joins TRBV20-1 to TRBJ2-1; TRBD2 matches 10 bases. Germline V gene sequence: CDR1 DFQATT, CDR2 SNEGSKA (reference sequence). V lost 4 bases to trimming and J lost 0 bases; unmatched junction nucleotides: 9. The CDR3 has 17 amino acids. DNA for the CDR3: TGCAGTGCTACCCGAGCGGGAGGGGATAGCTCCTACAATGAGCAGTTCTTC. This codes for CSATRAGGDSSYNEQFF.

This clonotype occurred a few times. This chain connects TRBV10-3 to TRBJ2-3; D unresolved. The CDR3 has 15 residues. The V end lost 3 bases, the J end lost 1 base, and 11 bases lay between the germline ends. The V gene's germline CDR1 is ENHRY and CDR2 SYGVKD. The CDR3 DNA sequence: TGTGCCATCAGTGATCAGTTAACAGGCACAGATACGCAGTATTTT. It yields the protein CAISDQLTGTDTQYF.

CDR3 sequence (DNA): TGTGCCAGCAGCCGAAGTAGCGGGAGGGCCTACAATGAGCAGTTCTTC. Protein sequence: CASSRSSGRAYNEQFF. The rearrangement joins TRBV3-1 to TRBJ2-1; the match to TRBD2 covers 11 bases. Germline assignment: CDR1 LGHDT and CDR2 YNNKEL (reference sequence). V shed 4 bases, J shed 2 bases, and the junction held 4 bases outside the gene matches. The CDR3 extends over 16 amino acids.

This clonotype has only a few counts. The chain links TRBV10-2 to TRBJ2-7; D tentatively fits TRBD1 or TRBD2 (6 bases each). The germline V and J ends were trimmed by 6 bases and 0 bases, with 18 bases remaining between them. CDR1 is WSHSY and CDR2 is SAAADI in the germline V gene. CDR3 length equals 16 residues. CDR3 DNA sequence: TGCGCCAGCAGCCAAGGGGGGAGCGGTGCCTCCTACGAGCAGTACTTC. As protein: CASSQGGSGASYEQYF.

The V call is TRBV5-1, the J call TRBJ2-1, with 8 bases matching TRBD2. The length of the CDR3 is 15 residues. Germline loops: CDR1 SGHRS, CDR2 YFSETQ. J lost 5 bases, V lost 4 bases, and 8 bases had no gene match. CDR3 DNA sequence: TGCGCCAGCAGCCGGGGGGGGCAGCTGAACAATGAGCAGTTCTTC. The encoded protein is CASSRGGQLNNEQFF.

This clonotype occurred a few times. The chain links TRBV29-1 to TRBJ2-7; 9 bases align to TRBD1. The CDR3 sequence is 12 residues long. Germline loops: CDR1 SQVTM, CDR2 ANQGSEA. Trimming removed 3 bases from V and 3 bases from J; junction bases left unmatched: 0. In DNA form, the CDR3 reads TGCAGCGTTGAGACAGGGGGCTACGAGCAGTACTTC. It specifies CSVETGGYEQYF.

The gene calls are TRBV20-1 and TRBJ2-1; 8 positions agree with TRBD2. CDR3 length: 15 amino acids. Looked up from germline, CDR1 is DFQATT and CDR2 is SNEGSKA (reference sequence). The junction had 5 bases not matched to a gene; V was cut back by 2 bases and J by 2 bases. The CDR3 spells CSARFPGGPYNEQFF. The CDR3 region has the DNA TGCAGTGCTAGATTTCCGGGAGGGCCCTACAATGAGCAGTTCTTC.

This sequence joins TRBV6-1 and TRBJ2-2; tentative D call: TRBD2 (5 bases). Germline CDR1 MNHNS, CDR2 SASEGT. Trimming shortened V by 6 bases and J by 6 bases, and 11 bases separated the two germline ends. CDR3 size: 13 residues. DNA of the CDR3: TGTGCCAGCAGGACGGGAAGTCCCGGGGAGCTGTTTTTT. This gives the protein CASRTGSPGELFF.

The chain has TRBV2 and TRBJ2-2; 8 nucleotides line up with TRBD1. Germline CDR1 and CDR2: SNHLY and FYNNEI. CDR3 size: 15 residues. V shed 4 bases and J 4 bases; nucleotides not matched to a gene: 5. CDR3 nucleotides: TGTGCCAGCAGTGTGGCAGGGGGCGGCACCGGGGAGCTGTTTTTT. Its protein product is CASSVAGGGTGELFF.

This clonotype showed up just a few times. The chain has TRBV20-1 and TRBJ2-7; D is perhaps TRBD2 (5 bases). The V and J ends lost 4 bases and 0 bases respectively, with 16 bases between them. The CDR3 length is 15 residues. Germline V gene sequence: CDR1 DFQATT, CDR2 SNEGSKA (reference sequence). The chain's CDR3 is CSAKLGGLSSYEQYF. CDR3 nucleotides: TGCAGTGCTAAACTAGGTGGGCTGAGCTCCTACGAGCAGTACTTC.

This clonotype was counted at least ten times. CDR3 nucleotides: TGTGCCAGCAGTTTACAGAATCGGCCTGAAGCTTTCTTT. Protein sequence: CASSLQNRPEAFF. The rearrangement uses TRBV6-6 and TRBJ1-1; D not certain. The CDR3 totals 13 residues. The V and J ends lost 4 bases and 6 bases respectively, with 12 bases between them. Germline lookup yields CDR1 MNHNY and CDR2 SVGAGI (reference sequence).

Only a few counts were recorded for this clonotype. This chain connects TRBV5-1 to TRBJ1-1, with D uncertain. Deletions cut 1 base from V and 1 base from J, with 8 bases between. The CDR3 has 14 residues. The V gene's germline CDR1 is SGHRS and CDR2 YFSETQ. The CDR3 loop reads CASSLFGRNTEAFF. The CDR3 DNA is TGCGCCAGCAGCTTGTTCGGGAGGAACACTGAAGCTTTCTTT.

This clonotype occurred a few times. The gene calls are TRBV10-2 and TRBJ2-4, with 10 bases matching TRBD2. The V segment lost 3 bases and the J segment 0 bases; nucleotides outside the gene matches: 8. CDR1 WSHSY and CDR2 SAAADI come from the germline V gene. CDR3 size: 18 residues. The CDR3 loop reads CASSDLGTSDIAKNIQYF. Written as DNA, the CDR3 is TGCGCCAGCAGTGACCTTGGGACTAGCGATATAGCCAAAAACATTCAGTACTTC.

This clonotype occurred many times. The chain carries TRBV4-3 and TRBJ2-3, with no clear D. Germline CDR1 is LGHNA and CDR2 is YSLEER. The CDR3 loop spans 14 amino acids. Trimming cost V 0 bases and J 4 bases, with 8 bases left between them. CDR3 DNA sequence: TGCGCCAGCAGCCAAGATCTTGGGCCAGATACGCAGTATTTT. Translating it yields CASSQDLGPDTQYF.

This clonotype has only a few counts. The CDR3 region has the DNA TGCAGCGTCGACCAAAAAGGACAGTATGGCTACACCTTC. It yields the protein CSVDQKGQYGYTF. The chain has TRBV29-1 and TRBJ1-2, with a possible D match to TRBD1 (6 bases). This CDR3 is 13 amino acids long. Trimming cost V 6 bases and J 5 bases, with 16 bases left between them. The germline V gene has CDR1 SQVTM and CDR2 ANQGSEA.

The chain combines TRBV20-1 with TRBJ2-3; D ambiguous. CDR1 DFQATT and CDR2 SNEGSKA come from the germline V gene (reference sequence). The CDR3 has 16 amino acids. Trimming left V 4 bases short and J 3 bases short, with 20 bases between. In DNA form, the CDR3 reads TGCAGTGCTATTCCAGGTTGGGCGACGGTTACAGATACGCAGTATTTT. Its translation: CSAIPGWATVTDTQYF.

This clonotype appeared a few times. The J gene is TRBJ1-6, the V gene TRBV5-1, with unresolved D. Germline-derived CDR1 and CDR2 are SGHRS and YFSETQ. The ends were cut back, 3 bases at V and 8 bases at J, with 9 bases in the middle. CDR3 size: 13 residues. Here the CDR3 DNA reads TGCGCCAGCAGCTGGAAGCTCGATTCACCCCTCCACTTT. Residues: CASSWKLDSPLHF.

This clonotype occurred many times. The CDR3 protein is CSTPGLAREQFF. The CDR3 DNA sequence: TGCAGCACCCCGGGACTAGCTCGAGAGCAGTTCTTC. The chain links TRBV29-1 to TRBJ2-1, with 9 positions matching TRBD2. V shed 8 bases and J 10 bases; nucleotides not matched to a gene: 9. Germline V gene lookup returns CDR1 SQVTM and CDR2 ANQGSEA. CDR3 size: 12 residues.

The chain has TRBV3-1 and TRBJ2-1; D ambiguous. CDR1 and CDR2 (germline): LGHDT, YNNKEL (reference sequence). V lost 4 bases to trimming and J lost 2 bases, with 15 bases between them. This CDR3 contains 16 residues. The CDR3: CASSPKIRQAYNEQFF. Here the CDR3 DNA reads TGTGCCAGCAGCCCGAAGATACGCCAGGCCTACAATGAGCAGTTCTTC.